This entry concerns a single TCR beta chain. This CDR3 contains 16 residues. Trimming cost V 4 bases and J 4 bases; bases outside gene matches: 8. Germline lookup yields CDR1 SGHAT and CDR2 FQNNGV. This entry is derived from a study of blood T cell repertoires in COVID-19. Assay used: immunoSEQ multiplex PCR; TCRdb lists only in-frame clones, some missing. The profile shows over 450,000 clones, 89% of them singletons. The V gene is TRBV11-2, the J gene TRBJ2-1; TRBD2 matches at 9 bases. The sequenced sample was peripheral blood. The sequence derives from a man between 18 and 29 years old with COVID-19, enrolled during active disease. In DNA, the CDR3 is TGTGCCAGCAGCTCTCTTAGCGGGAGTCTATACAATGAGCAGTTCTTC. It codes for CASSSLSGSLYNEQFF. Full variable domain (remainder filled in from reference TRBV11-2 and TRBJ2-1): EAGVAQSPRYKIIEKRQSVAFWCNPISGHATLYWYQQILGQGPKLLIQFQNNGVVDDSQLPKDRFSAERLKGVDSTLKIQPAKLEDSAVYLCASSSLSGSLYNEQFFGPGTRLTVL.